This T cell receptor (beta chain) was identified in a study of sequential checkpoint blockade in melanoma. The assay was immunoSEQ multiplex PCR, and TCRdb's table has in-frame clones only and misses some. The data hold about 3,000 clones, with roughly 18% observed a single time. Treatment in this sample: randomized to nivolumab then ipilimumab (arm A) or the reverse (arm B). The CDR3 extends over 18 amino acids. Germline V gene data show CDR1 as GTSNPN and CDR2 as SVGIG (reference sequence). Trimming left V 0 bases short and J 0 bases short, with 19 bases between. Specimen: tumor tissue (inferred from file names), collected from a patient given nivolumab and ipilimumab in sequence. This TCR was recovered from a human donor with melanoma. The V call is TRBV30, the J call TRBJ2-3, with a weak D call TRBD2 (5 bases). CDR3 DNA sequence: TGTGCCTGGAGTGTACGAGGGCAGCAGCATAGGAGCACAGATACGCAGTATTTT. It encodes CAWSVRGQQHRSTDTQYF.